This TCR beta chain derives from a study of blood T cell repertoires in COVID-19. At the level of the study: Nucleic acid was either cDNA or gDNA, and it came from T cells, B-cell-depleted T cells, or PBMCs.

In the authors' workflow: For nucleated cells, counts were estimated from reference gene primer amplification. This table comes from immunoSEQ multiplex PCR, and its TCRdb copy is limited to in-frame clones, with some not included. V, J and clone size were drawn from that table, and D and trimming were deduced from the DNA. Altogether about 670,000 clones are present, 85% to 90% being singletons, with the ten largest covering about 0.24%. There are 17 residues in the CDR3. Trimming cost V 4 bases and J 4 bases, with 20 bases left between them. From germline, CDR1 is LGHDT and CDR2 YNNKEL (reference sequence).

Sequencing was carried out using peripheral blood. The sequence came from a woman under 30 with acute or convalescent COVID-19. The chain joins TRBV3-1 (or the pseudogene TRBV3-2) to TRBJ1-3; perhaps TRBD1 as D (5 bases). In DNA, the CDR3 is TGTGCCAGCAGCCGGAAGGGGCGTCTGGTAGAAGGAAACACCATATATTTT. It encodes CASSRKGRLVEGNTIYF.